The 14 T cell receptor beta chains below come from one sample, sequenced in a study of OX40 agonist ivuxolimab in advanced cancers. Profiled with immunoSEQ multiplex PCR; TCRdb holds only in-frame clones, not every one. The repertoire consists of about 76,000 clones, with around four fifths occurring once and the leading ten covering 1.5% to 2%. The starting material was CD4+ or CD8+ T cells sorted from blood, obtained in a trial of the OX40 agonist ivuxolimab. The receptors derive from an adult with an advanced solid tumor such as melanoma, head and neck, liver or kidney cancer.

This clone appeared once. The CDR3 reads CASSRGGDTGELFF. CDR3 DNA sequence: TGTGCCAGCAGCCGGGGGGGAGACACCGGGGAGCTGTTTTTT. This rearrangement joins TRBV6-5 to TRBJ2-2; TRBD2 agrees at 8 bases. Per the germline V gene, CDR1 is MNHEY and CDR2 is SVGAGI. The J segment lost 3 bases and the V segment lost 6 bases, leaving 3 bases of the junction unmatched. The CDR3 consists of 14 residues.

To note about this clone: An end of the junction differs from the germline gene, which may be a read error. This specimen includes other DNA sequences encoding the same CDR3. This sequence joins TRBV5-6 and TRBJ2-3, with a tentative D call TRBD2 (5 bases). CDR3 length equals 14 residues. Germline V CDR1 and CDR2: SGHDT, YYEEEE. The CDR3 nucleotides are TGTGCCAGCAGCTTTTTGCTAGCAGGTGATACGCAATATTTT. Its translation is CASSFLLAGDTQYF.

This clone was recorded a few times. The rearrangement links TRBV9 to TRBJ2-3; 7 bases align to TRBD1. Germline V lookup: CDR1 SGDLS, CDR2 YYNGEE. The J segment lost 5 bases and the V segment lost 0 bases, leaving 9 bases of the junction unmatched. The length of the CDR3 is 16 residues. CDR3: CASSVAALTGKDTQYF. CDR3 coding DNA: TGTGCCAGCAGCGTAGCCGCCCTGACAGGGAAAGATACGCAGTATTTT.

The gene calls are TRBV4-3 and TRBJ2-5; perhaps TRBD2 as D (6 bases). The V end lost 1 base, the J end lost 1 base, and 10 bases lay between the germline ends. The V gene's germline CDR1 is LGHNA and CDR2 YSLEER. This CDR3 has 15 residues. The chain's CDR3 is CASSQGWGGQETQYF. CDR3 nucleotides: TGCGCCAGCAGCCAAGGATGGGGAGGCCAAGAGACCCAGTACTTC.

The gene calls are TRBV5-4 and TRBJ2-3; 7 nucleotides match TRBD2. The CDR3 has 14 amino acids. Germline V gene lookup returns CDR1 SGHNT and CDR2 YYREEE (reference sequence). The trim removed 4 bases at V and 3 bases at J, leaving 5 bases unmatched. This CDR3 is CASSPGGVTDTQYF. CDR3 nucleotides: TGTGCCAGCAGCCCTGGGGGGGTAACAGATACGCAGTATTTT.

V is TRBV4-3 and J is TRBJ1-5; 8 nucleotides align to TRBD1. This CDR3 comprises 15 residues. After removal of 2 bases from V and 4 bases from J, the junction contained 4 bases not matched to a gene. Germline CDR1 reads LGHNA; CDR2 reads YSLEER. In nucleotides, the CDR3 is TGCGCCAGCAGCCAATCGGACAGGGAAAATCAGCCCCAGCATTTT. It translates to CASSQSDRENQPQHF.

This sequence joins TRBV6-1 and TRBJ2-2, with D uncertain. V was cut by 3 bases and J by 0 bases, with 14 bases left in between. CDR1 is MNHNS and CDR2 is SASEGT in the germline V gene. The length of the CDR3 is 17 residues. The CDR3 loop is CASSESSRVANTGELFF. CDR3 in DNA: TGTGCCAGCAGTGAGTCGAGTCGGGTGGCGAACACCGGGGAGCTGTTTTTT.

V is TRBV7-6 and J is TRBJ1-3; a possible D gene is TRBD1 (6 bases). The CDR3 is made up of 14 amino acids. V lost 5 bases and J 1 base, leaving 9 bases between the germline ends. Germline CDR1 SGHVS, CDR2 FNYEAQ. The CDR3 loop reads CASSAGTSGNTIYF. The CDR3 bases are TGTGCCAGCAGCGCCGGGACATCTGGAAACACCATATATTTT.

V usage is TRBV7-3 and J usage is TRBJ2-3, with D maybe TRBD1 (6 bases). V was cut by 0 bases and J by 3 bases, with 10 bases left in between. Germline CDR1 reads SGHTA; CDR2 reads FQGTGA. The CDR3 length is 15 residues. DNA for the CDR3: TGTGCCAGCAGCTTAACAGGGGGAGTGACAGATACGCAGTATTTT. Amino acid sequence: CASSLTGGVTDTQYF.

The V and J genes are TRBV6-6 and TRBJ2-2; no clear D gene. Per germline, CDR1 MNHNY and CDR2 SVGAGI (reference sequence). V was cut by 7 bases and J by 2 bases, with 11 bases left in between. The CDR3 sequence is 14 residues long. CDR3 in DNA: TGTGCCAGCACCACGTCCCAAAACACCGGGGAGCTGTTTTTT. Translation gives CASTTSQNTGELFF.

As DNA, the CDR3 is TGTGCCAGCAGTGACGGGGCTTTCTTT. It specifies CASSDGAFF. This chain joins TRBV21-1 and TRBJ1-1. TRBV21-1 is shown as a pseudogene. This CDR3 contains 9 residues.

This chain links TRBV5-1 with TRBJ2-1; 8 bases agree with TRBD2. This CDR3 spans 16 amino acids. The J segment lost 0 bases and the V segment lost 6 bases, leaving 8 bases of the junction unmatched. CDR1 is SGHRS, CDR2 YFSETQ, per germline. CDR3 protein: CASMGAAGGSYNEQFF. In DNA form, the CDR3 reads TGCGCCAGCATGGGGGCGGCGGGGGGCTCCTACAATGAGCAGTTCTTC. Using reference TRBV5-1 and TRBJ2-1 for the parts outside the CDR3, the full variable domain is KAGVTQTPRYLIKTRGQQVTLSCSPISGHRSVSWYQQTPGQGLQFLFEYFSETQRNKGNFPGRFSGRQFSNSRSEMNVSTLELGDSALYLCASMGAAGGSYNEQFFGPGTRLTVL.

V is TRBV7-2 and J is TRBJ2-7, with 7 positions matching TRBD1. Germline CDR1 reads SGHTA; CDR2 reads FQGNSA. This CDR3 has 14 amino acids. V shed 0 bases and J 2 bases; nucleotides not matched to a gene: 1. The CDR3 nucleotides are TGTGCCAGCAGCTTAGCAGGGGGCGCCTACGAGCAGTACTTC. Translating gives CASSLAGGAYEQYF.

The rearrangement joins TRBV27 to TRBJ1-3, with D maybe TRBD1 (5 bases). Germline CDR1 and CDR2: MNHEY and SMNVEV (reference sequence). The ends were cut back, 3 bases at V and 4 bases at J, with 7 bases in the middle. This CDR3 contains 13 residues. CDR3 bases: TGTGCCAGCAGTTTGCAGGGAGGAAACACCATATATTTT. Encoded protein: CASSLQGGNTIYF.